The rows below give T cell receptor beta chains drawn from one sample of a study of blood T cell repertoires in COVID-19. TCRdb keeps only in-frame clones here, not all; method: immunoSEQ multiplex PCR. The sample holds around 95,000 clones, roughly 84% seen once. Sequenced: peripheral blood. The source is a human donor in a cohort sampled during active COVID-19. Both conserved end residues are part of each CDR3. The order of the fields is CDR3 protein, CDR3 DNA, clone size, V gene, J gene, D gene. D genes are given only for firm matches. Expanded clones get a size class; other rows say once, few or many, or leave the size out.

CDR3: CASSLKTYGYTF
DNA: TGTGCCAGCAGCCTAAAAACCTATGGCTACACCTTC
size: NA
V: TRBV7-2
J: TRBJ1-2
D: NA

CDR3: CASSIGSNSPLHF
DNA: TGCGCCAGCAGCATTGGCAGTAATTCACCCCTCCACTTT
size: NA
V: TRBV5-1
J: TRBJ1-6
D: NA

CDR3: CAIGGAGTDTQYF
DNA: TGTGCCATCGGAGGAGCGGGGACAGATACGCAGTATTTT
size: few
V: TRBV10-3
J: TRBJ2-3
D: TRBD2

CDR3: CASRRDYLSDEQFF
DNA: TGTGCCAGCAGACGGGACTACCTCTCGGATGAGCAGTTCTTC
size: NA
V: TRBV5-4
J: TRBJ2-1
D: TRBD2

CDR3: CASQVDSSSGNTIYF
DNA: TGCGCCAGCCAAGTAGACAGCTCCTCTGGAAACACCATATATTTT
size: NA
V: TRBV5-1
J: TRBJ1-3
D: NA

CDR3: CASSGAGPGNEQFF
DNA: TGTGCCAGCAGCGGGGCTGGTCCTGGCAATGAGCAGTTCTTC
size: NA
V: TRBV9
J: TRBJ2-1
D: NA

CDR3: CASSLDFRREETQYF
DNA: TGTGCCAGCAGCTTGGATTTCCGCAGGGAAGAGACCCAGTACTTC
size: NA
V: TRBV5-6
J: TRBJ2-5
D: NA

CDR3: CASSAAGGPGELFF
DNA: TGTGCCAGTAGTGCAGCAGGGGGTCCCGGGGAGCTGTTTTTT
size: NA
V: TRBV19
J: TRBJ2-2
D: TRBD1

CDR3: CASSRQANEKLFF
DNA: TGTGCCAGCTCGAGACAGGCTAATGAAAAACTGTTTTTT
size: NA
V: TRBV18
J: TRBJ1-4
D: NA

CDR3: CASSLPGQRRYTF
DNA: TGTGCCAGCAGCTTACCGGGACAGAGGCGCTACACCTTC
size: NA
V: TRBV7-9
J: TRBJ1-2
D: TRBD1

CDR3: CASLQTGSGNTIYF
DNA: TGTGCCAGCCTCCAGACAGGGTCTGGAAACACCATATATTTT
size: few
V: TRBV6-5
J: TRBJ1-3
D: TRBD1

CDR3: CASKDRGEQFF
DNA: TGTGCCAGCAAGGACAGGGGAGAGCAGTTCTTC
size: NA
V: TRBV19
J: TRBJ2-1
D: TRBD1

CDR3: CASSLAVGGIDEQYF
DNA: TGCGCCAGCAGCTTGGCCGTTGGAGGCATCGACGAGCAGTACTTC
size: NA
V: TRBV5-1
J: TRBJ2-7
D: NA

CDR3: CAINSRGLPDTQYF
DNA: TGTGCCATTAATAGTCGCGGACTACCAGATACGCAGTATTTT
size: NA
V: TRBV10-3
J: TRBJ2-3
D: NA

CDR3: CAWSVGRVTEAFF
DNA: TGTGCCTGGAGTGTTGGGAGGGTCACTGAAGCTTTCTTT
size: NA
V: TRBV30
J: TRBJ1-1
D: NA

CDR3: CASSASGGSTDTQYF
DNA: TGTGCCAGCAGCGCCAGCGGGGGGAGCACAGATACGCAGTATTTT
size: NA
V: TRBV7-9
J: TRBJ2-3
D: TRBD2

CDR3: CASRPGTGEFHGYTF
DNA: TGTGCCAGCAGACCGGGCACAGGGGAATTTCATGGCTACACCTTC
size: NA
V: TRBV11-2
J: TRBJ1-2
D: TRBD1

CDR3: CAWSKRESGTDTQYF
DNA: TGTGCCTGGAGCAAACGGGAGTCCGGCACAGATACGCAGTATTTT
size: NA
V: TRBV30
J: TRBJ2-3
D: NA

CDR3: CASGLTGPDRLNNQPQHF
DNA: TGTGCTAGTGGTTTGACGGGACCGGACAGGCTAAACAATCAGCCCCAGCATTTT
size: NA
V: TRBV12-5
J: TRBJ1-5
D: TRBD1

CDR3: CASSLAASSGETQYF
DNA: TGTGCCAGCAGCTTGGCAGCGAGTTCTGGGGAGACCCAGTACTTC
size: NA
V: TRBV5-6
J: TRBJ2-5
D: NA

CDR3: CASSLDPGQETQYF
DNA: TGCGCCAGCAGCTTAGATCCGGGCCAAGAGACCCAGTACTTC
size: NA
V: TRBV5-1
J: TRBJ2-5
D: NA

CDR3: CASSLSSKYNEQFF
DNA: TGTGCCAGCAGCTTATCGTCTAAGTACAATGAGCAGTTCTTC
size: NA
V: TRBV7-2
J: TRBJ2-1
D: NA

CDR3: CASSRDFYNEQFF
DNA: TGTGCCAGCAGTCGGGACTTTTACAATGAGCAGTTCTTC
size: NA
V: TRBV12-3/TRBV12-4
J: TRBJ2-1
D: NA

CDR3: CASLKTGGNTEAFF
DNA: TGTGCCAGCTTGAAGACAGGGGGGAACACTGAAGCTTTCTTT
size: NA
V: TRBV6-5
J: TRBJ1-1
D: TRBD1

CDR3: CASSQLRMNTEAFF
DNA: TGTGCCAGCTCACAACTGAGAATGAACACTGAAGCTTTCTTT
size: once
V: TRBV18
J: TRBJ1-1
D: NA

CDR3: CASSLALAGGTDTQYF
DNA: TGTGCCAGCAGCTTAGCGCTAGCGGGAGGCACAGATACGCAGTATTTT
size: NA
V: TRBV7-9
J: TRBJ2-3
D: TRBD2

CDR3: CANVGQILETQYF
DNA: TGTGCCAACGTGGGACAGATCCTAGAGACCCAGTACTTC
size: NA
V: TRBV3-1/TRBV3-2
J: TRBJ2-5
D: TRBD1

CDR3: CASSFLDRVYEQYF
DNA: TGCGCCAGCAGCTTTCTGGACAGGGTTTACGAGCAGTACTTC
size: NA
V: TRBV5-1
J: TRBJ2-7
D: TRBD1

CDR3: CASSYSDRRTDTQYF
DNA: TGTGCCAGCAGTTACTCGGACAGACGCACAGATACGCAGTATTTT
size: once
V: TRBV6-2/TRBV6-3
J: TRBJ2-3
D: NA

CDR3: CASSYSGGIYGYTF
DNA: TGTGCCAGCAGTTACTCGGGAGGGATCTATGGCTACACCTTC
size: NA
V: TRBV6-2/TRBV6-3
J: TRBJ1-2
D: NA

CDR3: CASSQVGIGGDYEQYF
DNA: TGTGCCAGCAGCCAAGTGGGAATCGGGGGAGACTACGAGCAGTACTTC
size: NA
V: TRBV14
J: TRBJ2-7
D: NA

CDR3: CASSPPGLAGGEQYF
DNA: TGTGCCAGCAGCCCACCGGGACTAGCGGGAGGCGAGCAGTACTTC
size: NA
V: TRBV3-1/TRBV3-2
J: TRBJ2-7
D: TRBD2

CDR3: CSVIADSSYEQYF
DNA: TGCAGCGTTATAGCCGATAGCTCCTACGAGCAGTACTTC
size: NA
V: TRBV29-1
J: TRBJ2-7
D: NA

CDR3: CASSSRQGGTNEKLFF
DNA: TGTGCCAGCAGCTCCCGACAGGGTGGTACTAATGAAAAACTGTTTTTT
size: NA
V: TRBV5-4
J: TRBJ1-4
D: TRBD1

CDR3: CASSPGSPRETQYF
DNA: TGTGCCAGCTCACCAGGGAGCCCGCGGGAGACCCAGTACTTC
size: NA
V: TRBV18
J: TRBJ2-5
D: NA